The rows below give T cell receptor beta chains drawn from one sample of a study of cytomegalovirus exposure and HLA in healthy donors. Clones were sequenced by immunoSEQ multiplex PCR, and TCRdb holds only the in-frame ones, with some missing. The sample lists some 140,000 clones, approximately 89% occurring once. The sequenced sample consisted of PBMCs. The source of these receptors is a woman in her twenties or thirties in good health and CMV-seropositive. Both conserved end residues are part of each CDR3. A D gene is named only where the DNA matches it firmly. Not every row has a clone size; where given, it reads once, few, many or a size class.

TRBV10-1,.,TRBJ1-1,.,CASSEGGSPHEAFF,TGCGCCAGCAGTGAGGGAGGGTCCCCTCATGAAGCTTTCTTT
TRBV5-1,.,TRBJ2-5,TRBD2,CASLAGGGGQETQYF,TGCGCCAGCCTCGCCGGCGGGGGGGGCCAAGAGACCCAGTACTTC
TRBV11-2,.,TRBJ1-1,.,CASSSPWRPGVYEPEAFF,TGTGCCAGCAGCTCCCCTTGGAGGCCCGGAGTATATGAGCCTGAAGCTTTCTTT
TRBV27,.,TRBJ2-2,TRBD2,CATREGPTSGELFF,TGTGCCACCCGGGAGGGCCCTACGTCCGGGGAGCTGTTTTTT
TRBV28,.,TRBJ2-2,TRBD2,CASISGTYTGELFF,TGTGCCAGCATAAGCGGGACTTACACCGGGGAGCTGTTTTTT
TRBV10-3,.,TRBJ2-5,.,CAIRQQGETQYF,TGTGCCATCAGGCAACAGGGAGAGACCCAGTACTTC
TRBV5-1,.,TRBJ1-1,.,CASSFSAGDTEAFF,TGCGCCAGCAGCTTCAGTGCAGGGGACACTGAAGCTTTCTTT
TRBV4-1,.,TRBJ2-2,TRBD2,CASSQGRAGKRAGELFF,TGCGCCAGCAGCCAAGGTAGAGCGGGGAAGCGGGCCGGGGAGCTGTTTTTT
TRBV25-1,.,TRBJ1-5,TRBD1,CASSEGGQSNQPQHF,TGTGCCAGCAGTGAGGGGGGACAGTCTAATCAGCCCCAGCATTTT
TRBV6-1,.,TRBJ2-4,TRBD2,CASSERERGLAKNIQYF,TGTGCCAGCAGTGAAAGGGAGCGGGGGTTAGCCAAGAACATTCAGTACTTC
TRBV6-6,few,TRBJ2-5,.,CASTRSGETQYF,TGTGCCAGCACTCGGAGCGGGGAGACCCAGTACTTC
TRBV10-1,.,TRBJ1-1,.,CASSESGSLMNAEAFF,TGCGCCAGCAGTGAGTCTGGCAGTTTAATGAACGCTGAAGCTTTCTTT
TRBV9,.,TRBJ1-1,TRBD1,CASSVGWTGGTEAFF,TGTGCCAGCAGCGTAGGCTGGACAGGGGGAACTGAAGCTTTCTTT
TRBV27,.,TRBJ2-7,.,CASSLKAGQGLAYEQYF,TGTGCCAGCAGCCTCAAGGCAGGGCAGGGGCTTGCCTACGAGCAGTACTTC
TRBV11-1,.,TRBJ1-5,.,CASIPGVNQPQHF,TGTGCCAGCATCCCAGGGGTTAATCAGCCCCAGCATTTT
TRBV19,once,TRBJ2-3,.,CASPPGAGQSTDTQYF,TGTGCCAGTCCCCCGGGGGCGGGACAGAGCACAGATACGCAGTATTTT
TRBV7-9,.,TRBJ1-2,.,CSSSAGLAYGYTF,TGTTCCAGCAGCGCTGGACTGGCCTATGGCTACACCTTC
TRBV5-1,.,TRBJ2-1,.,CASSLGGGSYNEQFF,TGCGCCAGCAGCTTGGGGGGCGGCTCCTACAATGAGCAGTTCTTC
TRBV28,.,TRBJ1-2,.,CASSTIDRTNYGYTF,TGTGCCAGCAGTACTATTGACAGGACTAACTATGGCTACACCTTC
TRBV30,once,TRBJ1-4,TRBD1,CAAGVGTGLKLFF,TGCGCAGCCGGGGTGGGGACAGGGCTAAAACTGTTTTTT
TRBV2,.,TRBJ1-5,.,CASRGTEVRSNQPQHF,TGTGCCAGCCGGGGGACGGAGGTCAGGAGCAATCAGCCCCAGCATTTT
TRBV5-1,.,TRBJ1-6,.,CASSLDPGRGSPLHF,TGCGCCAGCAGCTTGGACCCAGGGAGGGGATCACCCCTCCACTTT
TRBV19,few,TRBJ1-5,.,CASSMADYSNQPQHF,TGTGCCAGTAGTATGGCAGACTATAGCAATCAGCCCCAGCATTTT
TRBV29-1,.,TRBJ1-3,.,CSVGDIGNTIYF,TGCAGCGTGGGGGACATCGGAAACACCATATATTTT
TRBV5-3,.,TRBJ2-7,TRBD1,CARSPGQVYEQYF,TGTGCCAGAAGCCCGGGACAGGTCTACGAGCAGTACTTC
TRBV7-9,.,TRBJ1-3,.,CASSTMDRAFGNTIYF,TGTGCCAGCAGCACCATGGACAGAGCTTTTGGAAACACCATATATTTT
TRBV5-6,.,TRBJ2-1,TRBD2,CASSWGGEQFF,TGTGCCAGCAGCTGGGGGGGTGAGCAGTTCTTC
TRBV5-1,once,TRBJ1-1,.,CASSFTGIRGTEAFF,TGCGCCAGCAGCTTTACAGGGATTCGGGGCACTGAAGCTTTCTTT
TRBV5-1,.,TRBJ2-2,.,CASSLPEGTGTGELFF,TGCGCCAGCAGCTTACCGGAGGGTACGGGAACCGGGGAGCTGTTTTTT
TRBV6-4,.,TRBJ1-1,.,CASSDPLSGEAFF,TGTGCCAGCAGCGACCCTTTGTCAGGTGAAGCTTTCTTT
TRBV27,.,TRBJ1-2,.,CASSLWGGDGYTF,TGTGCCAGCAGTTTATGGGGGGGCGATGGCTACACCTTC
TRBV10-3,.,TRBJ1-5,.,CAISNDRISNQPQHF,TGTGCCATCAGTAATGACAGGATTAGCAATCAGCCCCAGCATTTT
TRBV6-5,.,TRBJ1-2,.,CASSYTGSGYTF,TGTGCCAGCAGTTACACAGGCTCGGGCTACACCTTC
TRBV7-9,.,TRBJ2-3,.,CASSSLDTQYF,TGTGCCAGCAGCTCCCTAGATACGCAGTATTTT
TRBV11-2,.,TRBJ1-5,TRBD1,CASSLGTGDQPQHF,TGTGCCAGCAGCCTGGGGACAGGGGATCAGCCCCAGCATTTT
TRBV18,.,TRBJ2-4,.,CASSPPGAAKNIQYF,TGTGCCAGCTCACCACCAGGGGCTGCCAAAAACATTCAGTACTTC
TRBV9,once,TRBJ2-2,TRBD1,CASSVKLGTGTVTGELFF,TGTGCCAGCAGCGTTAAATTAGGGACCGGGACAGTTACCGGGGAGCTGTTTTTT
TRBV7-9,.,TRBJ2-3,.,CASQGLQDTQYF,TGTGCCAGCCAAGGACTGCAGGATACGCAGTATTTT
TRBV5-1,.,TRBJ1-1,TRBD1,CASSSSLQGAGTEAFF,TGCGCCAGCAGCTCTTCCCTTCAGGGGGCCGGGACTGAAGCTTTCTTT
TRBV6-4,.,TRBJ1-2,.,CASSVKQGAGYGYTF,TGTGCCAGCAGTGTTAAACAGGGTGCTGGATATGGCTACACCTTC
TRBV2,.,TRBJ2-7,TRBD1,CASSDPGQGASGDEQYF,TGTGCCAGCAGTGATCCCGGACAGGGGGCGTCCGGGGACGAGCAGTACTTC
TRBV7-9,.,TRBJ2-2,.,CSSSPATNTGELFF,TGTTCCAGCAGCCCCGCTACGAACACCGGGGAGCTGTTTTTT
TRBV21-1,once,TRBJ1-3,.,CASSKVEGVGNTIYF,TGTGCCAGCAGCAAAGTGGAAGGGGTTGGAAACACCATATATTTT
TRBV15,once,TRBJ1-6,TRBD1,CATSRDLRDRTVNSPLHF,TGTGCCACCAGCAGAGATCTGAGGGACAGGACTGTAAATTCACCCCTCCACTTT
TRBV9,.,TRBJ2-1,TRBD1,CASSPWTGGNEQFF,TGTGCCAGCAGCCCTTGGACAGGGGGCAATGAGCAGTTCTTC
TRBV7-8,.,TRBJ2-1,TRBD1,CASSSGQGDEQFF,TGTGCCAGCAGCTCCGGACAGGGGGATGAGCAGTTCTTC